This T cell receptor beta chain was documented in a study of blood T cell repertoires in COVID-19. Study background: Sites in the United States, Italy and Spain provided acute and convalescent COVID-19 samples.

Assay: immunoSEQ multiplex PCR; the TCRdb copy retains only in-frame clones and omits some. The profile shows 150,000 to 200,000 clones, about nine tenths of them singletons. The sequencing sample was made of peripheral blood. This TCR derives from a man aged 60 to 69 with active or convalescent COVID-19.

CDR3 sequence reads: CASSLSRGADSPLHF. The DNA for the CDR3 is TGTGCCAGCAGCTTATCCCGGGGAGCGGATTCACCCCTCCACTTT. The rearrangement joins TRBV7-6 to TRBJ1-6, with unresolved D. The ends were cut back, 2 bases at V and 8 bases at J, with 13 bases in the middle. This CDR3 has 15 amino acids. Germline assignment: CDR1 SGHVS and CDR2 FNYEAQ.